Detailed here is one TCR beta chain. Its specificity is unknown. CDR1 is SGHTA and CDR2 is FQGTGA in the germline V gene. V gave up 5 bases and J gave up 2 bases, with 13 bases separating them. CDR3 length: 15 residues. Produced via immunoSEQ multiplex PCR; TCRdb's table is partial and in-frame only. The sample consists of more than 110,000 clones, approximately 89% of them appearing once. The data derive from a study of T cell responses to AZD1222 COVID-19 vaccine. Study outcomes and limitations: Rises in breadth and depth of Spike-specific TCRs came after two AZD1222 doses. Baseline seropositives among AZD1222 recipients totaled only 5 to 7.

This chain links TRBV7-3 with TRBJ1-3; no clear D gene. Source: peripheral blood, taken on day 0 of AZD1222 vaccination. The receptor was isolated from an adult in good health. The CDR3 is CASSPSVEPGNTIYF. The DNA for the CDR3 is TGTGCCAGCAGCCCCTCTGTGGAGCCTGGAAACACCATATATTTT.